The text below deals with one TCR beta chain. CDR1 is DFQATT and CDR2 is SNEGSKA in the germline V gene (reference sequence). V lost 6 bases and J lost 2; bases outside the gene matches: 10. The CDR3 contains 14 residues. The beta constant-region primer was an equimolar mix of two oligonucleotides covering TRBC1 and TRBC2. TCRdb re-called the UMI-ligation and nested PCR reads through MiXCR, storing one row per CDR3 protein. The sample has about 85,000 distinct CDR3 sequences; about an eighth are singletons. The data derive from a study of naive and memory T cell subsets. This sequence was found in a human donor in good health. This chain joins TRBV20-1 and TRBJ2-7; 7 bases agree with TRBD1. Sequencing was done on a sample of central memory CD4+ T cells from blood. CDR3 DNA: TGCAGTGCGCCAAAGACAGGGAAACCCTACGAGCAGTACTTC. It translates to CSAPKTGKPYEQYF.